These 28 T cell receptor beta chains were sequenced from one sample in a study of control samples from healthy donors and cancer patients. The assay was immunoSEQ multiplex PCR, and TCRdb's table has in-frame clones only and misses some. The data show about 180,000 clones, about 92% seen once. Sequencing was carried out using blood. All receptors come from a young man in good health.

This chain links TRBV4-2 with TRBJ1-3; TRBD1 aligns across 7 bases. Trimming at V came to 2 bases and at J to 4 bases, leaving 8 bases not matched to a gene. The CDR3 is made up of 16 amino acids. CDR1 is LGHNA, CDR2 YNFKEQ, per germline. This CDR3 is CASSQRAQGGGNTIYF. The CDR3 DNA sequence: TGTGCCAGCAGCCAACGGGCGCAGGGGGGGGGAAACACCATATATTTT.

Details on this clone: Other DNA sequences of this sample code for an identical CDR3. The V and J genes are TRBV5-1 and TRBJ1-3; the D gene is possibly TRBD1 (5 bases). Between the trimmed V and J ends, which lost 4 bases and 0 bases, there was a span of 8 bases. CDR1 and CDR2 (germline): SGHRS, YFSETQ. The CDR3 spans 14 residues. Written as DNA, the CDR3 is TGCGCCAGCAGCGGGGGGACCTCTGGAAACACCATATATTTT. Residues: CASSGGTSGNTIYF. Together with reference TRBV5-1 and TRBJ1-3, the CDR3 gives the full variable domain: KAGVTQTPRYLIKTRGQQVTLSCSPISGHRSVSWYQQTPGQGLQFLFEYFSETQRNKGNFPGRFSGRQFSNSRSEMNVSTLELGDSALYLCASSGGTSGNTIYFGEGSWLTVV.

The count of this clone is one. CDR3 sequence: CASSQEWGGGAPMWNEQFF. As DNA, the CDR3 is TGTGCCAGCAGCCAAGAATGGGGCGGGGGGGCCCCGATGTGGAATGAGCAGTTCTTC. V and J are TRBV4-2 and TRBJ2-1, with 9 bases identical to TRBD2. The junction had 16 bases not matched to a gene; V was cut back by 0 bases and J by 7 bases. The CDR3 totals 19 residues. The germline V gene encodes CDR1 LGHNA and CDR2 YNFKEQ.

The chain joins TRBV9 to TRBJ1-3, with D possibly matching TRBD1 (6 bases). Per the germline V gene, CDR1 is SGDLS and CDR2 is YYNGEE. The CDR3 spans 15 residues. Trimming left V 2 bases short and J 0 bases short, with 9 bases between. The CDR3 DNA reads TGTGCCAGCAGCGTTGGAGGGGGCTCTGGAAACACCATATATTTT. Protein: CASSVGGGSGNTIYF.

The J gene is TRBJ2-2, the V gene TRBV14; D not certain. V lost 4 bases and J lost 6, with 9 bases in between. CDR1 and CDR2 (germline): SGHDN, FVKESK. The CDR3 has 13 amino acids. CDR3: CASSPSLSGELFF. Here the CDR3 DNA reads TGTGCCAGCAGCCCTTCTCTGTCCGGGGAGCTGTTTTTT.

This clone has a single count. The chain is built from TRBV3-1 (or the pseudogene TRBV3-2) and TRBJ1-1, with TRBD1 matching over 9 bases. The V and J ends lost 4 bases and 2 bases, in that order; junction bases with no gene match: 8. This CDR3 is 16 amino acids long. Germline CDR1 is LGHDT and CDR2 is YNNKEL (reference sequence). The CDR3 loop reads CASSPRGGQGNTEAFF. The DNA for the CDR3 is TGTGCCAGCAGCCCTAGGGGGGGACAGGGTAACACTGAAGCTTTCTTT.

This chain joins TRBV6-6 and TRBJ2-7, with no clear D. This CDR3 has 15 amino acids. Germline loops: CDR1 MNHNY, CDR2 SVGAGI (reference sequence). V was shortened by 2 bases and J by 0 bases, with 11 bases between the two germline ends. The CDR3 protein is CASSYRQPLSYEQYF. CDR3 nucleotide sequence: TGTGCCAGCAGTTACAGGCAGCCGCTCTCCTACGAGCAGTACTTC.

This chain's CDR3 is CASSSLYRQGTTEAFF. CDR3 nucleotide sequence: TGTGCCAGCAGTTCTCTCTACAGACAGGGGACCACTGAAGCTTTCTTT. The V gene is TRBV6-5, the J gene TRBJ1-1; 8 nucleotides agree with TRBD1. Unmatched junction bases numbered 11, after V lost 4 bases and J lost 4 bases. Germline V lookup: CDR1 MNHEY, CDR2 SVGAGI. The CDR3 runs to 16 residues.

The chain uses TRBV6-5 and TRBJ1-1, with a tentative D call TRBD1 (5 bases). CDR3 size: 15 residues. Germline CDR1 MNHEY, CDR2 SVGAGI. Trimming left V 5 bases short and J 0 bases short, with 13 bases between. CDR3 sequence reads: CASSHTGRMNTEAFF. The CDR3 DNA reads TGTGCCAGCAGTCACACGGGACGCATGAACACTGAAGCTTTCTTT.

This sequence joins TRBV12-3 or TRBV12-4 and TRBJ2-1; D perhaps matches TRBD1 (5 bases). Trimming took 5 bases from V and 10 from J, leaving 9 bases between them. This CDR3 region has 11 residues. The CDR3: CASSQGREQFF. CDR3 DNA: TGTGCCAGCAGTCAGGGCCGGGAGCAGTTCTTC.

CDR3 sequence reads: CASSLYRQETQYF. CDR3 sequence (DNA): TGTGCCAGCAGCTTGTACAGACAAGAGACCCAGTACTTC. This chain links TRBV5-8 with TRBJ2-5; D unclear. This CDR3 region has 13 residues. V lost 1 base and J lost 2, with 6 bases in between. Looked up from germline, CDR1 is SGHTS and CDR2 is YDEGEE. The complete variable domain, with remaining parts taken from reference TRBV5-8 and TRBJ2-5, reads EAGVTQSPTHLIKTRGQQATLRCSPISGHTSVYWYQQALGLGLQFLLWYDEGEERNRGNFPPRFSGRQFPNYSSELNVNALELEDSALYLCASSLYRQETQYFGPGTRLLVL.

The rearrangement uses TRBV27 and TRBJ1-4; 9 bases line up with TRBD1. CDR1 and CDR2 (germline): MNHEY, SMNVEV (reference sequence). Losses at the gene ends were 1 base for V and 5 bases for J; bases not matched to a gene: 5. This CDR3 comprises 16 residues. The CDR3 DNA reads TGTGCCAGCAGTTTATTAAACGGACAGGGGAATGAAAAACTGTTTTTT. Encoded protein: CASSLLNGQGNEKLFF.

The V gene is TRBV5-6, the J gene TRBJ2-7; D not certain. With 2 bases removed from V and 6 bases from J, the gap between germline ends came to 6 bases. Germline V gene lookup returns CDR1 SGHDT and CDR2 YYEEEE. This CDR3 contains 11 residues. This chain's CDR3 is CASSFPVEQYF. The DNA of the CDR3 is TGTGCCAGCAGCTTTCCAGTCGAGCAGTACTTC.

This clone appeared once. The rearrangement uses TRBV2 and TRBJ1-4; 8 bases match TRBD1. Germline V lookup: CDR1 SNHLY, CDR2 FYNNEI. V lost 5 bases to trimming and J lost 8 bases; unmatched junction nucleotides: 1. The CDR3 runs to 12 residues. CDR3: CASSWDREKLFF. The CDR3 DNA sequence: TGTGCCAGCAGTTGGGACAGGGAAAAACTGTTTTTT.

This chain links TRBV27 with TRBJ2-7; TRBD1 matches 9 bases. Germline-derived CDR1 and CDR2 are MNHEY and SMNVEV (reference sequence). Unmatched junction bases numbered 2, after V lost 4 bases and J lost 4 bases. The CDR3 is 13 residues long. CDR3 loop: CASSSGTGYEQYF. The CDR3 nucleotides read TGTGCCAGCAGTTCGGGGACAGGGTACGAGCAGTACTTC.

This clone was observed once. For the CDR3, the DNA is TGCGCCAGCAGCTTGAGACGGGAGGGATCGGTTGAGCAGTTCTTC. This encodes CASSLRREGSVEQFF. The chain couples TRBV5-1 to TRBJ2-1; TRBD2 agrees at 8 bases. The V segment lost 1 base and the J segment 9 bases; nucleotides outside the gene matches: 9. The CDR3 totals 15 residues. Germline V gene data show CDR1 as SGHRS and CDR2 as YFSETQ.

J is TRBJ1-1 and V is TRBV4-1; the D gene is possibly TRBD1 (5 bases). The CDR3 is made up of 15 amino acids. Between the trimmed V and J ends, which lost 0 bases and 5 bases, there was a span of 13 bases. From germline, CDR1 is MGHRA and CDR2 YSYEKL. The CDR3 DNA reads TGCGCCAGCAGCCAAGATCGTGGCAGGGCGACTGAAGCTTTCTTT. Translated: CASSQDRGRATEAFF.

Details on this clone: At the DNA level, this CDR3 is encoded by other sequences in the same sample as well. The rearrangement uses TRBV29-1 and TRBJ1-2; 7 nucleotides line up with TRBD1. This CDR3 has 11 amino acids. The trim removed 6 bases at V and 5 bases at J, leaving 3 bases unmatched. Germline V gene sequence: CDR1 SQVTM, CDR2 ANQGSEA. CDR3: CSVPTGYGYTF. For the CDR3, the DNA is TGCAGCGTACCGACAGGGTATGGCTACACCTTC. Filled out from reference TRBV29-1 and TRBJ1-2, the complete variable domain reads SAVISQKPSRDICQRGTSLTIQCQVDSQVTMMFWYRQQPGQSLTLIATANQGSEATYESGFVIDKFPISRPNLTFSTLTVSNMSPEDSSIYLCSVPTGYGYTFGSGTRLTVV.

The chain couples TRBV9 to TRBJ2-2; a weak D match, TRBD1 (6 bases). Per germline, CDR1 SGDLS and CDR2 YYNGEE. Trimming removed 5 bases at V and 1 base at J, with 12 bases between. The CDR3 sequence is 15 residues long. The CDR3, as DNA: TGTGCCAGCAGAAGACAACAGGGGAACACCGGGGAGCTGTTTTTT. This gives the protein CASRRQQGNTGELFF.

The rearrangement links TRBV2 to TRBJ2-1, with D possibly being TRBD2 (6 bases). The germline CDR1 and CDR2 sequences are SNHLY and FYNNEI. The germline V and J ends were trimmed by 3 bases and 5 bases, with 14 bases remaining between them. This CDR3 comprises 15 residues. This CDR3 is CASSDHGTLNNEQFF. The CDR3 DNA is TGTGCCAGCAGTGATCACGGGACTCTAAACAATGAGCAGTTCTTC.

V is TRBV5-1 and J is TRBJ1-2; D uncertain. The CDR3 is 13 amino acids. Germline lookup yields CDR1 SGHRS and CDR2 YFSETQ. V lost 0 bases and J 4 bases, leaving 7 bases between the germline ends. CDR3 amino acids: CASSLEFSYGYTF. The CDR3 nucleotides read TGCGCCAGCAGCTTGGAGTTCTCCTATGGCTACACCTTC.

V usage is TRBV9 and J usage is TRBJ1-1; D remains unclear. Germline values: CDR1 SGDLS, CDR2 YYNGEE. This CDR3 region has 13 residues. Deletions cut 1 base from V and 4 bases from J, with 8 bases between. The CDR3 is CASSVRMGTEAFF. CDR3 bases: TGTGCCAGCAGCGTAAGGATGGGCACTGAAGCTTTCTTT.

This sequence joins TRBV12-3 or TRBV12-4 and TRBJ2-5; no clear D gene. Trimming cost V 4 bases and J 1 base, with 7 bases left between them. The CDR3 has 13 residues. The DNA for the CDR3 is TGTGCCAGCAGTTCCCACCCCCAAGAGACCCAGTACTTC. Amino acids: CASSSHPQETQYF.

V usage is TRBV14 and J usage is TRBJ2-1; D is possibly TRBD2 (6 bases). This CDR3 is built from 13 residues. The germline V gene has CDR1 SGHDN and CDR2 FVKESK. With 2 bases removed from V and 9 bases from J, the gap between germline ends came to 11 bases. The CDR3 loop reads CASSQSGVSEQFF. DNA of the CDR3: TGTGCCAGCAGCCAATCGGGGGTTAGTGAGCAGTTCTTC.

The chain joins TRBV25-1 to TRBJ2-5, with 9 bases identical to TRBD2. The CDR3 is 15 amino acids. Per the germline V gene, CDR1 is MGHDK and CDR2 is SYGVNS. The J segment lost 5 bases and the V segment lost 3 bases, leaving 7 bases of the junction unmatched. The CDR3 protein is CASSEGGGALETQYF. The DNA of the CDR3 is TGTGCCAGCAGTGAGGGCGGGGGGGCTTTGGAGACCCAGTACTTC.

This chain uses TRBV11-2 with TRBJ2-7; D is perhaps TRBD2 (5 bases). Trimming left V 3 bases short and J 4 bases short, with 25 bases between. Germline CDR1 reads SGHAT; CDR2 reads FQNNGV. This CDR3 region has 18 residues. The CDR3 region is CASSLEWGGSSYLYEQYF. CDR3 bases: TGTGCCAGCAGCTTGGAGTGGGGTGGGAGCAGCTATTTGTACGAGCAGTACTTC.

The chain has TRBV28 and TRBJ1-5; TRBD1 agrees at 12 bases. This CDR3 is 17 amino acids long. Trimming cost V 7 bases and J 9 bases; bases outside gene matches: 16. The V gene's germline CDR1 is MDHEN and CDR2 SYDVKM. CDR3 protein: CASTPRDRGHNRWPQHF. The CDR3 nucleotides read TGTGCCAGCACCCCCCGGGACAGGGGGCATAACCGGTGGCCCCAGCATTTT.

This clone was seen only once. The V and J genes are TRBV7-2 and TRBJ2-3; D gene ambiguous. V was trimmed by 4 bases and J by 0 bases, leaving 8 bases between them. The CDR3 is made up of 14 amino acids. Germline-derived CDR1 and CDR2 are SGHTA and FQGNSA. The CDR3 protein is CASSSRVSTDTQYF. The CDR3 region has the DNA TGTGCCAGCAGCTCCCGGGTTAGCACAGATACGCAGTATTTT.